This T cell receptor (beta chain) derives from a study of blood T cell repertoires in COVID-19. Overall study: Sample material is recorded as cDNA or gDNA derived from T cells, B-cell-depleted T cells, or PBMCs.

Measured with immunoSEQ multiplex PCR; TCRdb has only the in-frame clones, and not every one. The data hold more than 250,000 clones, with roughly 85% observed a single time. This clonotype was obtained from a woman between 35 and 50 years old who had recovered from COVID-19. What was sequenced was PBMCs or T cells enriched from blood (not recorded which).

The CDR3 reads CASGTGQSNEKLFF. CDR3 bases: TGTGCCAGCGGGACAGGGCAGTCTAATGAAAAACTGTTTTTT. The gene calls are TRBV9 and TRBJ1-4; 9 bases are a match to TRBD1. Losses at the gene ends were 7 bases for V and 3 bases for J; bases not matched to a gene: 4. Germline V gene lookup returns CDR1 SGDLS and CDR2 YYNGEE. This CDR3 has 14 amino acids.